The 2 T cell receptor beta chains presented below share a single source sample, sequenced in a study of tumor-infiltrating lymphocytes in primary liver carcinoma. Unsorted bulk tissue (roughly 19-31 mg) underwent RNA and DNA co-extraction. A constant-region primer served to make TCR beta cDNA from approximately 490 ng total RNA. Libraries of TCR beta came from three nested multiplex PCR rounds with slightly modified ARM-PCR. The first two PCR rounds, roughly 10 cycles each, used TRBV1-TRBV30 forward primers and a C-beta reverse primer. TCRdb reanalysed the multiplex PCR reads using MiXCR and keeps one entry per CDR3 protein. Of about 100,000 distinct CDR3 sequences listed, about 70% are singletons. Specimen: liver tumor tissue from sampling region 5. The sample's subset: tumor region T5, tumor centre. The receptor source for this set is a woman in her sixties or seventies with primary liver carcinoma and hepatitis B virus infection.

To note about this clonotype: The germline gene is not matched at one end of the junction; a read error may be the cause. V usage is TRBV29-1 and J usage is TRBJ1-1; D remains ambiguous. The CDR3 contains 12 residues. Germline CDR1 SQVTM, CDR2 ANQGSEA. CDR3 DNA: TGCAGCGTTGAGGTAACGAACGCTGAAGCATTCTTT. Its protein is CSVEVTNAEAFF.

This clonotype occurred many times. The CDR3 protein is CASSQGDRGRGKLFF. The CDR3 nucleotides read TGTGCCAGCAGCCAAGGGGACAGGGGGCGAGGAAAACTGTTTTTT. The rearrangement joins TRBV4-2 to TRBJ1-4; 12 bases line up with TRBD1. V lost 1 base and J lost 10; bases outside the gene matches: 4. The CDR3 is made up of 15 amino acids. Germline V gives CDR1 LGHNA, CDR2 YNFKEQ.